This T cell receptor (beta chain) derives from a study of blood T cell repertoires in COVID-19. Whole-study context: Donors in the United States, Italy and Spain gave samples during acute or convalescent COVID-19. The cDNA or gDNA used as material had been derived from T cells, B-cell-depleted T cells, or PBMCs.

V was pared by 0 bases and J by 6 bases, with 4 bases of the junction left unmatched. The CDR3 spans 15 residues. CDR1 MNHNY and CDR2 SVGAGI come from the germline V gene (reference sequence). Original handling: Reference gene primers were amplified, and this amplification served to estimate nucleated cell counts. Sequencing was performed with immunoSEQ multiplex PCR; in TCRdb, only in-frame clones are kept and a portion is missing. For V, J and clone size, that table is used; D and trimming come from the DNA. The data show 140,000 to 150,000 clones, approximately 90% seen once. The TCR originated in a man aged 60 to 75 with active or convalescent COVID-19. This sequence joins TRBV6-6 and TRBJ2-2, with TRBD2 identical over 7 bases. Sequencing was carried out using peripheral blood. The CDR3 nucleotides read TGTGCCAGCAGTTACTCTGCGGGAGTACCCGGGGAGCTGTTTTTT. It codes for CASSYSAGVPGELFF.